The 21 T cell receptor beta chains given below trace back to one sample, sequenced in a study of beta chain features in type 1 diabetes. These receptors' antigens are unknown. Study-wide results and caveats: Moderate yet significant TCRB CDR3 shortening was seen in Type 1 diabetes patients in all four CD4+ subsets.

The study reverse transcribed the entire isolated RNA, so it sequenced expressed TCRB transcripts. Clones were sequenced by immunoSEQ multiplex PCR, and TCRdb holds only the in-frame ones, with some missing. The sample has 240,000 or so clones, around 20% seen once; the top ten hold approximately 0.029%. Sequenced input: naive CD4+ T cells from blood. The source is a woman in her 40s with type 1 diabetes.

This clone has only a few counts. The rearrangement joins TRBV28 to TRBJ1-5, with a possible D match to TRBD1 (6 bases). CDR3 length: 15 amino acids. Germline V gene data show CDR1 as MDHEN and CDR2 as SYDVKM. With 4 bases removed from V and 3 bases from J, the gap between germline ends came to 13 bases. The CDR3, as DNA: TGTGCCAGCAGTTCCGGACAGTACATCAATCAGCCCCAGCATTTT. This gives the protein CASSSGQYINQPQHF. The entire variable domain, with the rest obtained from reference TRBV28 and TRBJ1-5, is as follows: DVKVTQSSRYLVKRTGEKVFLECVQDMDHENMFWYRQDPGLGLRLIYFSYDVKMKEKGDIPEGYSVSREKKERFSLILESASTNQTSMYLCASSSGQYINQPQHFGDGTRLSIL.

The chain employs TRBV27 and TRBJ2-2, with a possible D match to TRBD1 (5 bases). The CDR3 is 18 residues long. Trimming cost V 5 bases and J 0 bases, with 19 bases left between them. Germline loops: CDR1 MNHEY, CDR2 SMNVEV (reference sequence). CDR3 loop: CASSHRRGSGPNTGELFF. The CDR3 DNA is TGTGCCAGCAGTCATAGAAGGGGCTCGGGCCCGAACACCGGGGAGCTGTTTTTT.

This sequence joins TRBV6-5 and TRBJ1-2; weak D call: TRBD1 (5 bases). The CDR3 loop spans 13 amino acids. Trimming stripped 6 bases from V and 3 bases from J, with 11 bases between. Germline V gene sequence: CDR1 MNHEY, CDR2 SVGAGI. The CDR3 loop is CASSPGRDYGYTF. The CDR3 DNA reads TGTGCCAGCAGCCCCGGCAGGGACTATGGCTACACCTTC.

The rearrangement joins TRBV30 to TRBJ2-7, with TRBD2 identical over 7 bases. The CDR3 runs to 15 residues. The V and J ends lost 0 bases and 2 bases, in that order; junction bases with no gene match: 7. Germline CDR1 reads GTSNPN; CDR2 reads SVGIG (reference sequence). CDR3: CAWSVGGGGAYEQYF. The CDR3 DNA follows: TGTGCCTGGAGTGTAGGAGGCGGGGGAGCCTACGAGCAGTACTTC.

The chain employs TRBV4-3 and TRBJ2-5; maybe TRBD2 (5 bases). This CDR3 region has 14 residues. The germline V gene encodes CDR1 LGHNA and CDR2 YSLEER. V shed 1 base and J shed 4 bases, with 10 bases lying between them. CDR3 amino acids: CASSQGGRGETQYF. The CDR3 DNA reads as TGCGCCAGCAGCCAAGGAGGGCGCGGAGAGACCCAGTACTTC.

This chain uses TRBV15 with TRBJ1-3; no clear D gene. The germline V gene encodes CDR1 LNHNV and CDR2 YYDKDF (reference sequence). The V and J ends lost 0 bases and 0 bases respectively, with 12 bases between them. This CDR3 is built from 17 residues. In DNA form, the CDR3 reads TGTGCCACCAGCAGAGAGGCGGGATCCCTCTCTGGAAACACCATATATTTT. This sequence encodes CATSREAGSLSGNTIYF.

CDR3 bases: TGTGCCAGCAGTTATTCCGACAGCCTAGGGGAAAACATTCAGTACTTC. Protein: CASSYSDSLGENIQYF. This chain connects TRBV6-5 to TRBJ2-4, with D maybe TRBD1 (5 bases). This CDR3 contains 16 residues. V lost 3 bases to trimming and J lost 5 bases, with 17 bases between them. CDR1 MNHEY and CDR2 SVGAGI come from the germline V gene.

This clone was counted between two and nine times. This rearrangement joins TRBV4-2 to TRBJ2-1; 10 positions agree with TRBD2. There are 15 residues in the CDR3. Germline values: CDR1 LGHNA, CDR2 YNFKEQ. The V segment lost 0 bases and the J segment 7 bases; nucleotides outside the gene matches: 3. The CDR3 is CASSQERTSGNEQFF. The CDR3 DNA reads TGTGCCAGCAGCCAAGAAAGGACTAGCGGAAATGAGCAGTTCTTC.

There are a few counts of this clone. The rearrangement joins TRBV5-1 to TRBJ2-7; D may be TRBD1 (5 bases). Germline assignment: CDR1 SGHRS and CDR2 YFSETQ. The CDR3 has 13 residues. Deletions cut 0 bases from V and 3 bases from J, with 7 bases between. This CDR3 reads CASSLGQIYEQYF. In nucleotides, the CDR3 is TGCGCCAGCAGCTTGGGACAGATCTACGAGCAGTACTTC.

In this sample, this clone turned up a few times. The V call is TRBV4-2, the J call TRBJ1-5, with unresolved D. This CDR3 spans 13 amino acids. V was cut by 0 bases and J by 11 bases, with 11 bases left in between. Germline CDR1 LGHNA, CDR2 YNFKEQ. This CDR3 reads CASSQDKRGAQHF. CDR3 nucleotides: TGTGCCAGCAGCCAAGACAAACGAGGTGCCCAGCATTTT.

The chain is built from TRBV7-3 and TRBJ2-7; 7 bases align to TRBD1. From germline, CDR1 is SGHTA and CDR2 FQGTGA. There are 14 residues in the CDR3. V was pared by 5 bases and J by 2 bases, with 6 bases of the junction left unmatched. The CDR3 sequence: CASSPGDRAYEQYF. CDR3 sequence (DNA): TGTGCCAGCAGCCCCGGGGACAGAGCCTACGAGCAGTACTTC.

This clone was observed a few times. The chain carries TRBV7-2 and TRBJ1-1; TRBD1 matches at 7 bases. V trimming: 4 bases; J trimming: 3 bases; junction bases outside the gene matches: 2. The CDR3 runs 13 residues. In germline, CDR1 is SGHTA, CDR2 FQGNSA. CDR3 nucleotide sequence: TGTGCCAGCAGCTCCGACAGGGACACTGAAGCTTTCTTT. Encoded protein: CASSSDRDTEAFF.

The J gene is TRBJ2-5, the V gene TRBV29-1; D remains ambiguous. The ends were cut back, 0 bases at V and 2 bases at J, with 7 bases in the middle. This CDR3 comprises 13 residues. The germline gives CDR1 SQVTM, CDR2 ANQGSEA. The CDR3 is CSVEDTEQETQYF. The DNA of the CDR3 is TGCAGCGTTGAAGATACGGAGCAAGAGACCCAGTACTTC. Complete variable domain (other parts from reference TRBV29-1 and TRBJ2-5): SAVISQKPSRDICQRGTSLTIQCQVDSQVTMMFWYRQQPGQSLTLIATANQGSEATYESGFVIDKFPISRPNLTFSTLTVSNMSPEDSSIYLCSVEDTEQETQYFGPGTRLLVL.

This chain connects TRBV28 to TRBJ2-4; TRBD1 aligns across 11 bases. CDR3 size: 14 residues. Germline CDR1 and CDR2: MDHEN and SYDVKM. V lost 6 bases to trimming and J lost 7 bases; unmatched junction nucleotides: 5. The CDR3 protein is CASRPRDRGNIQYF. DNA of the CDR3: TGTGCCAGCAGACCCCGGGACAGGGGGAACATTCAGTACTTC.

The chain is built from TRBV10-3 and TRBJ1-5; TRBD1 aligns across 7 bases. The germline V gene has CDR1 ENHRY and CDR2 SYGVKD. CDR3 length: 12 residues. J lost 8 bases, V lost 8 bases, and 6 bases had no gene match. In DNA form, the CDR3 reads TGTGCCATCCGACAGGGAATTGAGCCCCAGCATTTT. Translating gives CAIRQGIEPQHF.

The rearrangement joins TRBV30 to TRBJ2-2; TRBD1 is a possible D gene (5 bases). The CDR3 is made up of 15 amino acids. V was shortened by 2 bases and J by 0 bases, with 10 bases between the two germline ends. CDR1 is GTSNPN and CDR2 is SVGIG in the germline V gene (reference sequence). The CDR3 sequence: CAWSRRQSNTGELFF. The CDR3 coding sequence is TGTGCCTGGAGTCGGCGACAGTCGAACACCGGGGAGCTGTTTTTT. The whole variable domain, remainder taken from reference TRBV30 and TRBJ2-2, is SQTIHQWPATLVQPVGSPLSLECTVEGTSNPNLYWYRQAAGRGLQLLFYSVGIGQISSEVPQNLSASRPQDRQFILSSKKLLLSDSGFYLCAWSRRQSNTGELFFGEGSRLTVL.

Only a few counts were recorded for this clone. This chain links TRBV6-5 with TRBJ2-1; TRBD1 aligns across 7 bases. Trimming removed 2 bases from V and 5 bases from J; junction bases left unmatched: 9. CDR3 size: 16 residues. Germline V gives CDR1 MNHEY, CDR2 SVGAGI. The CDR3 DNA is TGTGCCAGCAGTTACAGCTCCGGGACAGCGAACAATGAGCAGTTCTTC. Its protein is CASSYSSGTANNEQFF.

On this clone itself: The identical CDR3 is also encoded by other nucleotide sequences in the sample. The CDR3: CASSPGQGTDTQYF. The CDR3, as DNA: TGTGCCAGCAGCCCGGGACAGGGAACAGATACGCAGTATTTT. This chain joins TRBV7-2 and TRBJ2-3, with TRBD1 matching over 9 bases. The CDR3 consists of 14 residues. Trimming removed 5 bases from V and 3 bases from J; junction bases left unmatched: 3. Germline V gene data show CDR1 as SGHTA and CDR2 as FQGNSA.

The chain uses TRBV28 and TRBJ2-1; 9 positions agree with TRBD1. With 3 bases clipped from V and 8 bases from J, the junction kept 8 bases outside the gene matches. Germline CDR1 is MDHEN and CDR2 is SYDVKM. This CDR3 has 15 residues. In nucleotides, the CDR3 is TGTGCCAGCAGTTTGAGGACAGGGGATATACATGAGCAGTTCTTC. Protein product: CASSLRTGDIHEQFF.

This clone was observed a few times. The chain couples TRBV29-1 to TRBJ1-4; no clear D gene. Germline CDR1 is SQVTM and CDR2 is ANQGSEA. V was cut by 3 bases and J by 8 bases, with 10 bases left in between. This CDR3 region has 12 residues. The CDR3 nucleotides are TGCAGCGTTGACGTAGGAGGAGAAAAACTGTTTTTT. This sequence encodes CSVDVGGEKLFF.

The chain employs TRBV21-1 and TRBJ2-3; no DNA check was done on the table's D call, TRBD2. TRBV21-1 is an annotated pseudogene. This CDR3 contains 13 residues. CDR3 coding DNA: TGTGCCAGCAGGACTCCTAGCACAGATACGCAGTATTTT. Its protein is CASRTPSTDTQYF.